The present T cell receptor (beta chain) was sequenced within a study of shared clonotypes between healthy human individuals. Details on this clone: Its specificity is not known.

Study-wide results and caveats: Clonotype sharing among donors likely depends on sequencing depth. Some naive CD4 clonotypes, roughly 5%, turned up in common across several donors.

The CDR3 totals 12 residues. The germline gives CDR1 MNHNY, CDR2 SVGAGI (reference sequence). V lost 10 bases and J lost 5, with 15 bases in between. At deep level, the assay was performed. Libraries were prepared by immunoSEQ multiplex PCR; TCRdb keeps only in-frame clonotypes and omits some of them. The sample has 950,000 to 1,100,000 clones, about 75% seen once; the top ten hold 1.2% to 1.5%. Sequenced sample: memory CD4+ T cells sorted from blood. Specified subset: CD45RA-negative fraction. The V gene is TRBV6-6, the J gene TRBJ2-7; no clear D. The receptor was derived from a man aged 18-30 years in good health. The chain's CDR3 is CAINGNDDEQYF. CDR3 sequence (DNA): TGTGCCATCAATGGGAACGATGACGAGCAGTACTTC.